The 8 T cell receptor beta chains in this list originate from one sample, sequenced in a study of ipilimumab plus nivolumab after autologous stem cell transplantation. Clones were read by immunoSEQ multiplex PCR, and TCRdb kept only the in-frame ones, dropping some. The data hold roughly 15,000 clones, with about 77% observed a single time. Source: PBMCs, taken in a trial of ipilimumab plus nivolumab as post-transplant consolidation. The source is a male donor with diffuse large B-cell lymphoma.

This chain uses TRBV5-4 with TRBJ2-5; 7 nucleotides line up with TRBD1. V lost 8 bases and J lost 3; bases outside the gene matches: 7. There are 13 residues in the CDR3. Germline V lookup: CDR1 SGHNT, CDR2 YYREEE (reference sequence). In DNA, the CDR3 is TGTGCCAGTACACAGGGGATCGAAGAGACCCAGTACTTC. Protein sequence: CASTQGIEETQYF.

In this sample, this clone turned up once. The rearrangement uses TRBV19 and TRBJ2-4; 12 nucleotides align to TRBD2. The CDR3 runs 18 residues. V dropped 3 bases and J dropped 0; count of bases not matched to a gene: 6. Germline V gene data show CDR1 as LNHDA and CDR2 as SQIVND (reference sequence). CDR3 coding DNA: TGTGCCAGTAGTATGACTAGCGGGGGCTCCCTAGCCAAAAACATTCAGTACTTC. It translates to CASSMTSGGSLAKNIQYF.

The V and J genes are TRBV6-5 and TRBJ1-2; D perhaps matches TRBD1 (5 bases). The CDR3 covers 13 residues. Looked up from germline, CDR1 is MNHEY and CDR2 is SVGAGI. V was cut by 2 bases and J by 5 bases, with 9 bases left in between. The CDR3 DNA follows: TGTGCCAGCAGTTACGGATGGGGGTATGGCTACACCTTC. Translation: CASSYGWGYGYTF.

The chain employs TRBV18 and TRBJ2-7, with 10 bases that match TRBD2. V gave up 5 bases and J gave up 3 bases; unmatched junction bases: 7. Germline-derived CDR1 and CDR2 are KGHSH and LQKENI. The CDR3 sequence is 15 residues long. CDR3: CASSETSGSSYEQYF. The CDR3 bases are TGTGCCAGCTCAGAGACTAGCGGGTCAAGCTACGAGCAGTACTTC.

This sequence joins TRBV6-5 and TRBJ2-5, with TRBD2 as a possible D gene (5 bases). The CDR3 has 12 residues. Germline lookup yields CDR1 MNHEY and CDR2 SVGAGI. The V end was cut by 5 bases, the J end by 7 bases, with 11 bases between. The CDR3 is CASSDYIGTQYF. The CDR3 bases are TGTGCCAGCAGTGACTATATTGGGACCCAGTACTTC.

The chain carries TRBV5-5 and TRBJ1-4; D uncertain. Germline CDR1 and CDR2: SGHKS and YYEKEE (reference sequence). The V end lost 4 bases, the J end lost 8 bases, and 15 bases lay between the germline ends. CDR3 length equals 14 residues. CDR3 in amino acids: CASSPRASEEKLFF. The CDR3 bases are TGTGCCAGCAGCCCACGCGCGAGTGAAGAAAAACTGTTTTTT. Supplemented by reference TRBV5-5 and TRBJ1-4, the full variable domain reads DAGVTQSPTHLIKTRGQQVTLRCSPISGHKSVSWYQQVLGQGPQFIFQYYEKEERGRGNFPDRFSARQFPNYSSELNVNALLLGDSALYLCASSPRASEEKLFFGSGTQLSVL.

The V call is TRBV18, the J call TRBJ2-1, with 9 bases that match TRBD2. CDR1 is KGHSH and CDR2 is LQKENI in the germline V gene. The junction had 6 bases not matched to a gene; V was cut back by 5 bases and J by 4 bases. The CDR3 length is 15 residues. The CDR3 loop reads CASSGWTSAYNEQFF. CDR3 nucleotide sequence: TGTGCCAGCTCAGGGTGGACTAGCGCATACAATGAGCAGTTCTTC.

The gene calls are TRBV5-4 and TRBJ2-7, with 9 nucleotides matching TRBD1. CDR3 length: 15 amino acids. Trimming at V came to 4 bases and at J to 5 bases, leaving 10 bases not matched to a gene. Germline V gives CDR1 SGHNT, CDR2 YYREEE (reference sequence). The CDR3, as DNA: TGTGCCAGCAGCACCCCCGGGACAGGGAGGGACGAGCAGTACTTC. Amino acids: CASSTPGTGRDEQYF.